The T cell receptor beta chain described here comes from a study of blood T cell repertoires in COVID-19. Study information: The cDNA or gDNA used as material had been derived from T cells, B-cell-depleted T cells, or PBMCs.

The V segment lost 1 base and the J segment 5 bases; nucleotides outside the gene matches: 4. The germline gives CDR1 KGHSH, CDR2 LQKENI. CDR3 length: 14 amino acids. TCRdb's copy holds only in-frame clones and misses some; the assay was immunoSEQ multiplex PCR. The sample shows 500,000 to 600,000 clones, roughly 89% of them seen only once. The chain uses TRBV18 and TRBJ1-1; 7 nucleotides align to TRBD1. The receptor was derived from a woman aged 50 to 60 with COVID-19, enrolled during active disease. Sequences were obtained from peripheral blood. In DNA form, the CDR3 reads TGTGCCAGCTCACCACAGGGGGCGCGGACTGAAGCTTTCTTT. This codes for CASSPQGARTEAFF. Filled out from reference TRBV18 and TRBJ1-1, the complete variable domain reads NAGVMQNPRHLVRRRGQEARLRCSPMKGHSHVYWYRQLPEEGLKFMVYLQKENIIDESGMPKERFSAEFPKEGPSILRIQQVVRGDSAAYFCASSPQGARTEAFFGQGTRLTVV.